These T cell receptor beta chains were read from a single sample in a study of CD8 T cells in Susac syndrome. MiXCR was run by TCRdb on the immunoSEQ multiplex PCR reads, yielding one entry per CDR3 protein. The sample consists of 250,000 or so distinct CDR3 sequences, approximately 92% of them appearing once. Material for sequencing was CD4+ T cells from PBMCs. Source of these receptors: a human donor with multiple sclerosis. The CDR3 runs from the conserved cysteine through the conserved F or W. The order of the fields is clone size, J gene, D gene, V gene, CDR3 protein, CDR3 DNA. A D gene is named only where the DNA matches it firmly. Clone size, where shown, is once, few, many, or a class for clones that have expanded.

>.|TRBJ2-2|TRBD2|TRBV7-9
CASSRGERGGSAGELFF
TGTGCCAGCTCCCGAGGGGAGCGGGGGGGCTCGGCCGGGGAGCTGTTTTTT
>.|TRBJ1-5|.|TRBV6-1
CASTVGIYSNQPQHF
TGTGCCAGCACGGTGGGGATTTATAGCAATCAGCCCCAGCATTTT
>.|TRBJ2-2|TRBD2|TRBV19
CASSQLADANTGELFF
TGTGCCAGTAGTCAACTAGCGGATGCGAACACCGGGGAGCTGTTTTTT
>once|TRBJ1-2|TRBD1|TRBV4-1
CASSQVLEGASRGYTF
TGCGCCAGCAGCCAAGTCCTGGAGGGGGCGTCTCGAGGCTACACCTTC
>.|TRBJ2-1|TRBD1|TRBV5-4
CASSPGQGGREQFF
TGTGCCAGCAGCCCCGGACAGGGAGGACGTGAGCAGTTCTTC
>.|TRBJ1-1|.|TRBV28
CASSLVRGSEAFF
TGTGCCAGCAGTTTAGTTAGGGGCAGTGAAGCTTTCTTT
>few|TRBJ2-5|TRBD1|TRBV5-6
CASSLAGQGQETQYF
TGTGCCAGCAGCTTGGCTGGACAGGGACAAGAGACCCAGTACTTC
>.|TRBJ1-5|.|TRBV30
CAWRGKGGQPQHF
TGTGCCTGGAGAGGGAAGGGAGGACAGCCCCAGCATTTT
>few|TRBJ2-7|TRBD1|TRBV30
CAWTPDRVGEQYF
TGTGCCTGGACCCCGGACAGGGTGGGCGAGCAGTACTTC
>.|TRBJ2-3|.|TRBV18
CASSPAGTDTQYF
TGTGCCAGCTCACCAGCGGGAACAGATACGCAGTATTTT
>.|TRBJ1-2|.|TRBV13
CASSPGDPNYGYTF
TGTGCCAGCAGCCCAGGGGACCCGAACTATGGCTACACCTTC
>.|TRBJ1-2|.|TRBV4-1
CASSNLLAYGYTF
TGCGCCAGCAGCAATCTACTGGCTTATGGCTACACCTTC
>.|TRBJ2-4|TRBD2|TRBV7-9
CASSARLAGDLSENIQYF
TGTGCCAGCAGCGCCCGACTAGCGGGAGATTTATCGGAGAACATTCAGTACTTC
>.|TRBJ1-4|TRBD1|TRBV20-1
CSALTGGEEKLFF
TGCAGTGCTTTAACAGGGGGAGAAGAAAAACTGTTTTTT
>.|TRBJ2-7|.|TRBV7-3
CASSPRGSYEQYF
TGTGCCAGCAGCCCCCGCGGCTCCTACGAGCAGTACTTC
>.|TRBJ1-2|.|TRBV2
CASRLIGYTF
TGTGCCAGCAGACTTATTGGCTACACCTTC
>once|TRBJ2-5|.|TRBV4-1
CASSHGGTQYF
TGCGCCAGCAGCCATGGGGGGACCCAGTACTTC
>.|TRBJ1-3|TRBD1|TRBV6-5
CASSRQGGNTIYF
TGTGCCAGCAGTAGACAGGGCGGAAACACCATATATTTT
>.|TRBJ2-3|TRBD2|TRBV28
CASSYQAGGSTDTQYF
TGTGCCAGCAGTTATCAAGCGGGGGGATCCACAGATACGCAGTATTTT
>.|TRBJ1-6|TRBD1|TRBV3-1
CASSPRQGDSPLHF
TGTGCCAGCAGCCCCCGACAGGGGGATTCACCCCTCCACTTT